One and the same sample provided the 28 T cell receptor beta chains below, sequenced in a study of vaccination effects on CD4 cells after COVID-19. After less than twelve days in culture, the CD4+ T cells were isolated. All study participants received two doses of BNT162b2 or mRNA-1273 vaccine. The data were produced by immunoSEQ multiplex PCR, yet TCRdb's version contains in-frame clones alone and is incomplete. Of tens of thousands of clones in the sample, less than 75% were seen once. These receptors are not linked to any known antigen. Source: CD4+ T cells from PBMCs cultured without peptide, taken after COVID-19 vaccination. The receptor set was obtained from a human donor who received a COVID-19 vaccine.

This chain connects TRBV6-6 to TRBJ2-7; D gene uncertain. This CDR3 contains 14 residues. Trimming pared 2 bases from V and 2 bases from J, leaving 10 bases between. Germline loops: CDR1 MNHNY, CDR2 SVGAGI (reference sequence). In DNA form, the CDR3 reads TGTGCCAGCAGTTACGATGCGATCACCTACGAGCAGTACGTC. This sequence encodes CASSYDAITYEQYV.

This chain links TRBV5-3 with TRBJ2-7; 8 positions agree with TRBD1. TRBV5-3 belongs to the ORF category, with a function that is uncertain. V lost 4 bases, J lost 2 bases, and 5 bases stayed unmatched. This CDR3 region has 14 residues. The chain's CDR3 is CARSSGQGAYEQYV. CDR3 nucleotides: TGTGCCAGAAGCAGTGGACAGGGTGCCTACGAGCAGTACGTC.

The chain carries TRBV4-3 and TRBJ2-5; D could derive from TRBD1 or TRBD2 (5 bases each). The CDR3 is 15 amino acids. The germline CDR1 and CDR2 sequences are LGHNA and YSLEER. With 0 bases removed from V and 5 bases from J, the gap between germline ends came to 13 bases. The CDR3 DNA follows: TGCGCCAGCAGCCAAGATTTGGGGGACGGGGAGACCCAGTACTTC. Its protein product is CASSQDLGDGETQYF.

CDR3 amino acids: CASSEGRQLSNQPQHF. For the CDR3, the DNA is TGTGCCAGCAGCGAGGGGAGACAACTTAGCAATCAGCCCCAGCATTTT. The rearrangement joins TRBV7-9 to TRBJ1-5, with a possible D match to TRBD1 (5 bases). Trimming pared 5 bases from V and 0 bases from J, leaving 14 bases between. The CDR3 has 16 residues. Germline values: CDR1 SEHNR, CDR2 FQNEAQ (reference sequence). Full variable domain (missing parts from reference TRBV7-9 and TRBJ1-5): DTGVSQNPRHKITKRGQNVTFRCDPISEHNRLYWYRQTLGQGPEFLTYFQNEAQLEKSRLLSDRFSAERPKGSFSTLEIQRTEQGDSAMYLCASSEGRQLSNQPQHFGDGTRLSIL.

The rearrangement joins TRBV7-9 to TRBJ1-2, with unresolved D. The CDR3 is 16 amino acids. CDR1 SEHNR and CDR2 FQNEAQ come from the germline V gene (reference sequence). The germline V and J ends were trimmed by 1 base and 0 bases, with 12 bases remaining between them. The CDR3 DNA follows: TGTGCCAGCAGCTTAGAACTATTGTATTCTAACTATGGCTACACCTTC. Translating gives CASSLELLYSNYGYTF.

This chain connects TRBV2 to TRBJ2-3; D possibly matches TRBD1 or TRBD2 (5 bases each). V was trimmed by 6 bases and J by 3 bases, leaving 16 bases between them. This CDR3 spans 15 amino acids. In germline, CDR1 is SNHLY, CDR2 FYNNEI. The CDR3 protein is CASRDSGTSTDTQYF. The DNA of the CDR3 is TGTGCCAGCAGAGATTCCGGGACCTCAACAGATACGCAGTATTTT. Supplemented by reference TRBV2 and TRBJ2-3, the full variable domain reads EPEVTQTPSHQVTQMGQEVILRCVPISNHLYFYWYRQILGQKVEFLVSFYNNEISEKSEIFDDQFSVERPDGSNFTLKIRSTKLEDSAMYFCASRDSGTSTDTQYFGPGTRLTVL.

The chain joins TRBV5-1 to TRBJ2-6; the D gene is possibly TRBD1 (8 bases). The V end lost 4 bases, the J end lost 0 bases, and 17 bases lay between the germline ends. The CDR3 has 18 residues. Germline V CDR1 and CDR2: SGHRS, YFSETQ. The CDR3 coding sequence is TGCGCCAGCAGCACCGGGGGGACAGGCGTCTCTGGGGCCAACGTCCTGACTTTC. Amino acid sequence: CASSTGGTGVSGANVLTF.

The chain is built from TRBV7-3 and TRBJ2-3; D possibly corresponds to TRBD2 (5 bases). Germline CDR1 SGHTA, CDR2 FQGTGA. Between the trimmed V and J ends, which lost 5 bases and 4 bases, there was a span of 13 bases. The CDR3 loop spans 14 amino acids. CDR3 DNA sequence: TGTGCCAGCAGCGGTGGGAGTTTTCCAGATACGCAGTATTTT. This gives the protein CASSGGSFPDTQYF.

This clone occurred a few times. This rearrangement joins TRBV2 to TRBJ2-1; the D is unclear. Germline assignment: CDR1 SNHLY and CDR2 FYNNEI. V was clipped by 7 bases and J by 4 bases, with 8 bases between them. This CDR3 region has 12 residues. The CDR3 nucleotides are TGTGCCAGCACCGGGTATTACAATGAGCAGTTCTTC. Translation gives CASTGYYNEQFF.

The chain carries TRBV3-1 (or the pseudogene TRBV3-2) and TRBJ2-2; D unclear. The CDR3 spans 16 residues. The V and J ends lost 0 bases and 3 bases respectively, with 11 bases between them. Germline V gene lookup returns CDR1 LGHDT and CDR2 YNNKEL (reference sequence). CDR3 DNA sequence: TGTGCCAGCAGCCAAGATTCGAGTGTGTACACCGGGGAGCTGTTTTTT. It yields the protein CASSQDSSVYTGELFF.

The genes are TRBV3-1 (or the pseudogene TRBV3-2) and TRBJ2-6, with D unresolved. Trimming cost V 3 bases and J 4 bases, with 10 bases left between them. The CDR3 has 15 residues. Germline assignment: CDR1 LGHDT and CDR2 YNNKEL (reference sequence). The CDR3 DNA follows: TGTGCCAGCAGCCATTGGGTGAGGGGGGCCAACGTCCTGACTTTC. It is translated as CASSHWVRGANVLTF.

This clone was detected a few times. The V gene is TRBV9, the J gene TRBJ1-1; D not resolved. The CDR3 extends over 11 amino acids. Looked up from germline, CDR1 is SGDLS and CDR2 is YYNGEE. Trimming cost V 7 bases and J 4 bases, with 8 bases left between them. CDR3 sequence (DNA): TGTGCCAGCTATACGGGCACTGAAGCTTTCTTT. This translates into CASYTGTEAFF. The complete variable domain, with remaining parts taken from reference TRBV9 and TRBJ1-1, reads DSGVTQTPKHLITATGQRVTLRCSPRSGDLSVYWYQQSLDQGLQFLIQYYNGEERAKGNILERFSAQQFPDLHSELNLSSLELGDSALYFCASYTGTEAFFGQGTRLTVV.

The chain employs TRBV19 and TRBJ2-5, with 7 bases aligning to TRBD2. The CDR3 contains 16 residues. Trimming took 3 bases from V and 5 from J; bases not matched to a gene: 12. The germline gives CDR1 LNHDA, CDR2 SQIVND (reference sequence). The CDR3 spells CASSIGGLGRGETQYF. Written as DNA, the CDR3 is TGTGCCAGTAGTATCGGAGGCCTAGGGAGGGGTGAGACCCAGTACTTC.

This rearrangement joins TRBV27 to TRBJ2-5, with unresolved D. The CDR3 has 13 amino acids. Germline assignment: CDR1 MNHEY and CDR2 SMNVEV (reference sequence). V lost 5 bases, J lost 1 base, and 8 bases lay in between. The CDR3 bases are TGTGCCAGCAGTCCAGTCTTCCAAGAGACCCAGTACTTC. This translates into CASSPVFQETQYF.

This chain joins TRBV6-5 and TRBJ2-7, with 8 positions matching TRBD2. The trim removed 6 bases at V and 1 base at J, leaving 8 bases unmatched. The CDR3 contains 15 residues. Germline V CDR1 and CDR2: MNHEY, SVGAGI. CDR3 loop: CASSLWRGASYEQYV. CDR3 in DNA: TGTGCCAGCAGCCTCTGGCGGGGGGCATCCTACGAGCAGTACGTC.

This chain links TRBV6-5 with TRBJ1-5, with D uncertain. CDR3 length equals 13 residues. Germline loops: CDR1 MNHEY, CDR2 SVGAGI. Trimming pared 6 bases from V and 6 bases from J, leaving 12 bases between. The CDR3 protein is CASRGDLVQPQHF. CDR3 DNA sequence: TGTGCCAGCAGAGGAGACTTAGTTCAGCCCCAGCATTTT.

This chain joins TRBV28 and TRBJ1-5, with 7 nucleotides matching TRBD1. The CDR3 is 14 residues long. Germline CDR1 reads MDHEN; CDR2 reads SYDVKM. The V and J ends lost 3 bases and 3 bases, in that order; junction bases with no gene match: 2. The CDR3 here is CASSLTGINQPQHF. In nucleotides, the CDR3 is TGTGCCAGCAGTTTGACAGGGATCAATCAGCCCCAGCATTTT.

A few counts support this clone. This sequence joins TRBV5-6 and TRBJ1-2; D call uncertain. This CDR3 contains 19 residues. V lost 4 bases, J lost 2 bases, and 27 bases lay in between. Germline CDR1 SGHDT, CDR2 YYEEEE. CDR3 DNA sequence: TGTGCCAGCAGCCCGACCTCGACTTGGGGTAAGGCGGAGAACTATGGCTACACCTTC. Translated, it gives CASSPTSTWGKAENYGYTF.

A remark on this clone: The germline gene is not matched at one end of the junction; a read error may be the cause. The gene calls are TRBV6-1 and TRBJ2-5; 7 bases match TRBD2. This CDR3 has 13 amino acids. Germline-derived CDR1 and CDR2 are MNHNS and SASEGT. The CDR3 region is CASREAGIETQYF. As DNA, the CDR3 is TGTGCCAGCAGGGAAGCGGGAATAGAGACCCAGTACTTC.

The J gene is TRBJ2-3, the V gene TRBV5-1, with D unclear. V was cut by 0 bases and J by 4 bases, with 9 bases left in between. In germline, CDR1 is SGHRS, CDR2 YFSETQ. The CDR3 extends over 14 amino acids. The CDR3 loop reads CASSLGSPADTQYF. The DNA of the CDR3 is TGCGCCAGCAGCTTGGGATCTCCCGCAGATACGCAGTATTTT.

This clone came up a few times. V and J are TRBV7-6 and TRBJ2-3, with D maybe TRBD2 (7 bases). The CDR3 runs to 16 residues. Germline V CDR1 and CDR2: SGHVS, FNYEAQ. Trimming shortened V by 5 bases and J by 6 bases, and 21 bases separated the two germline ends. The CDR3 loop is CASSPKGGASKDTQYF. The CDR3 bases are TGTGCCAGCAGCCCTAAGGGGGGGGCCTCAAAGGATACGCAGTATTTT.

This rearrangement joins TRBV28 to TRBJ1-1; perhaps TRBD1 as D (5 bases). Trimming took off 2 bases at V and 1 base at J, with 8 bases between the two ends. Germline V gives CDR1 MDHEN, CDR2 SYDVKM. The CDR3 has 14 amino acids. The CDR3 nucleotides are TGTGCCAGCAGTTTACTAGGGGCGAACACTGAAGCTTTCTTT. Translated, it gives CASSLLGANTEAFF.

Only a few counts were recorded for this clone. The CDR3 loop is CASKRTAGSYNEQFF. CDR3 bases: TGCGCCAGCAAAAGGACTGCCGGCTCCTACAATGAGCAGTTCTTC. The gene calls are TRBV10-2 and TRBJ2-1; D is possibly TRBD2 (5 bases). CDR3 length equals 15 residues. The germline V and J ends were trimmed by 7 bases and 0 bases, with 13 bases remaining between them. In germline, CDR1 is WSHSY, CDR2 SAAADI.

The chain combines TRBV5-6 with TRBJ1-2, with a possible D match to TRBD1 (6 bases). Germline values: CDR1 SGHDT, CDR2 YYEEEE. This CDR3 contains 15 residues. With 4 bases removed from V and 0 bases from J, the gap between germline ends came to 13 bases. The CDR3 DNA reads TGTGCCAGCAGCCAGACACAGGGAGCTAACTATGGCTACACCTTC. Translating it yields CASSQTQGANYGYTF. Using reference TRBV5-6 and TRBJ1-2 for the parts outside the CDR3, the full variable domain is DAGVTQSPTHLIKTRGQQVTLRCSPKSGHDTVSWYQQALGQGPQFIFQYYEEEERQRGNFPDRFSGHQFPNYSSELNVNALLLGDSALYLCASSQTQGANYGYTFGSGTRLTVV.

The CDR3 region has the DNA TGTGCCAGCAGCTTGAACGGGTATGAGCAGTACGTC. Its translation: CASSLNGYEQYV. The V and J genes are TRBV5-4 and TRBJ2-7; D remains ambiguous. V lost 1 base, J lost 7 bases, and 9 bases lay in between. CDR1 SGHNT and CDR2 YYREEE come from the germline V gene (reference sequence). This CDR3 spans 12 amino acids.

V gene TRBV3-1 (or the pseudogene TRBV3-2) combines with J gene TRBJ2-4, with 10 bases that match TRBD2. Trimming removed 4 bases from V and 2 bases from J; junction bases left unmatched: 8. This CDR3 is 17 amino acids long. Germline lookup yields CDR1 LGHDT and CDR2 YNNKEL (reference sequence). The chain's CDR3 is CASSRTQLAGSKNIQYF. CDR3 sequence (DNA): TGTGCCAGCAGCCGAACGCAACTAGCGGGGTCCAAAAACATTCAGTACTTC.

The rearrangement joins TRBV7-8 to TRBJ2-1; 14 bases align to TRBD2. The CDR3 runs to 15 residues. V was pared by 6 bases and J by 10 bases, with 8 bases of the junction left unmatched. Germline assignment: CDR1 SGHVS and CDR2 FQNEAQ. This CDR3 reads CASRTTSGGAGEQFF. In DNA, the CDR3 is TGTGCCAGCAGGACGACTAGCGGGGGGGCAGGAGAGCAGTTCTTC.

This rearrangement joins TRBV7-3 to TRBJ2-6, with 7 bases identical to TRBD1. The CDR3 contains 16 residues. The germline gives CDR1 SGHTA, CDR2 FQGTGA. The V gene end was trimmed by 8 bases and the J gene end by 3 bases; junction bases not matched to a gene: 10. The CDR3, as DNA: TGTGCCAGCCGACGAACAGGGGCTGGTGGGGCCAACGTCCTGACTTTC. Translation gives CASRRTGAGGANVLTF.